This T cell receptor beta chain was recorded in a study of immune evolution from preneoplasia to lung adenocarcinoma. Study in general: HLA loss of heterozygosity: 5.5% to 8.5% AIS, roughly 15% MIA, about 30% ADC, none AAH. Findings and caveats of the study: Clonality was highest in normal lung, lower in later-stage lesions apparently.

Resections took place in Japan or China from about 2013 to 2018. After pathologic assessment, macro-dissection selected premalignant or tumor cells for extraction. Per the germline V gene, CDR1 is MGHRA and CDR2 is YSYEKL. This CDR3 has 15 amino acids. The V and J ends lost 1 base and 10 bases respectively, with 14 bases between them. This clone was picked up a small number of times. Antigen unknown. Profiled with immunoSEQ multiplex PCR; TCRdb holds only in-frame clones, not every one. The sample gives fewer than 11,000 clones, roughly 74% of which show up once; roughly 4.4% is in the top ten. This sequence joins TRBV4-1 and TRBJ1-6; D unresolved. The sequenced sample consisted of FFPE minimally invasive lung adenocarcinoma tissue. The TCR was taken from a person aged 70 to 85 with lung adenocarcinoma. CDR3 amino acids: CASSQGGLALSPLHF. CDR3 bases: TGCGCCAGCAGCCAAGGAGGGCTAGCCTTATCACCCCTCCACTTT.